Listed here are 20 T cell receptor beta chains from one sample, sequenced in a study of T cell changes during pregnancy in multiple sclerosis. Libraries were prepared by immunoSEQ multiplex PCR; TCRdb keeps only in-frame clonotypes and omits some of them. The sample shows approximately 59,000 clones, around nine tenths of them seen only once. Specimen: peripheral blood, collected in the third trimester of pregnancy. These receptors were taken from a female donor in good health, enrolled as a control in a pregnancy study.

This chain uses TRBV27 with TRBJ1-1; 8 nucleotides line up with TRBD1. Germline V gene sequence: CDR1 MNHEY, CDR2 SMNVEV (reference sequence). V was pared by 6 bases and J by 2 bases, with 5 bases of the junction left unmatched. CDR3 size: 14 residues. The CDR3 protein is CASRTGGTNTEAFF. CDR3 nucleotides: TGTGCCAGCAGAACAGGGGGTACCAACACTGAAGCTTTCTTT.

The chain employs TRBV7-9 and TRBJ1-6; the match to TRBD1 covers 8 bases. With V trimmed by 3 bases and J by 3 bases, 4 bases remained unmatched. CDR1 is SEHNR and CDR2 is FQNEAQ in the germline V gene (reference sequence). This CDR3 contains 16 residues. The CDR3 sequence is CASSFGTGFYNSPLHF. The CDR3 bases are TGTGCCAGCAGCTTCGGGACAGGTTTCTATAATTCACCCCTCCACTTT.

The chain uses TRBV2 and TRBJ2-1; 8 bases fit TRBD1. With 6 bases clipped from V and 4 bases from J, the junction kept 8 bases outside the gene matches. This CDR3 region has 15 residues. The germline CDR1 and CDR2 sequences are SNHLY and FYNNEI. CDR3 sequence reads: CASRPQGAKYNEQFF. DNA for the CDR3: TGTGCCAGCAGACCCCAGGGGGCCAAGTACAATGAGCAGTTCTTC.

V is TRBV5-1 and J is TRBJ2-7; 7 bases align to TRBD1. The CDR3 loop spans 14 amino acids. The ends lost 4 bases at V and 0 bases at J; junction bases unmatched: 4. In germline, CDR1 is SGHRS, CDR2 YFSETQ. The CDR3 DNA is TGCGCCAGCAGCCCCGGGACAGCCTCCTACGAGCAGTACTTC. Protein product: CASSPGTASYEQYF. The variable domain in full, completed from reference TRBV5-1 and TRBJ2-7, reads KAGVTQTPRYLIKTRGQQVTLSCSPISGHRSVSWYQQTPGQGLQFLFEYFSETQRNKGNFPGRFSGRQFSNSRSEMNVSTLELGDSALYLCASSPGTASYEQYFGPGTRLTVT.

The V and J genes are TRBV27 and TRBJ1-6; TRBD1 agrees at 7 bases. V lost 8 bases to trimming and J lost 8 bases; unmatched junction nucleotides: 9. In germline, CDR1 is MNHEY, CDR2 SMNVEV (reference sequence). The CDR3 spans 14 residues. CDR3 loop: CASLRGAGDSPLHF. CDR3 DNA sequence: TGTGCCAGCCTCAGGGGGGCAGGGGATTCACCCCTCCACTTT.

This CDR3 is CASRRGLEETQYF. CDR3 coding DNA: TGTGCCAGCAGAAGGGGCTTGGAAGAGACCCAGTACTTC. The rearrangement links TRBV7-9 to TRBJ2-5, with D maybe TRBD1 (5 bases). This CDR3 region has 13 residues. Trimming removed 6 bases at V and 3 bases at J, with 11 bases between. Germline CDR1 is SEHNR and CDR2 is FQNEAQ (reference sequence).

The chain links TRBV4-3 to TRBJ1-3; 7 positions match TRBD1. The CDR3 totals 14 residues. Germline CDR1 and CDR2: LGHNA and YSLEER. V gave up 3 bases and J gave up 8 bases; unmatched junction bases: 7. The CDR3 reads CASSQGEGGYTIYF. CDR3 in DNA: TGCGCCAGCAGCCAGGGGGAAGGGGGCTACACCATATATTTT.

V gene TRBV18 combines with J gene TRBJ2-3; TRBD2 agrees at 9 bases. The CDR3 is made up of 19 amino acids. CDR1 is KGHSH, CDR2 LQKENI, per germline. With 4 bases clipped from V and 5 bases from J, the junction kept 19 bases outside the gene matches. The CDR3 reads CASSLQGGLAEETLDTQYF. The DNA of the CDR3 is TGTGCCAGCTCACTCCAGGGGGGACTAGCTGAAGAAACTTTAGATACGCAGTATTTT.

This clone was counted a single time. The chain couples TRBV7-2 to TRBJ1-1, with a tentative D call TRBD1 (5 bases). V was shortened by 0 bases and J by 6 bases, with 11 bases between the two germline ends. The CDR3 spans 14 residues. Germline CDR1 reads SGHTA; CDR2 reads FQGNSA. The CDR3 DNA follows: TGTGCCAGCAGCTTAGCTTCTCAGGGTTCTGAAGCTTTCTTT. Protein: CASSLASQGSEAFF.

The CDR3 reads CASSRYSGGLQPQHF. In DNA form, the CDR3 reads TGTGCCAGTAGTAGGTACTCAGGGGGCTTGCAGCCCCAGCATTTT. V is TRBV19 and J is TRBJ1-5; 8 bases line up with TRBD1. The germline V gene has CDR1 LNHDA and CDR2 SQIVND (reference sequence). There are 15 residues in the CDR3. The J segment lost 7 bases and the V segment lost 4 bases, leaving 9 bases of the junction unmatched.

This sequence joins TRBV20-1 and TRBJ1-2, with D tentatively TRBD1 (5 bases). The CDR3 is 11 residues long. The germline V gene has CDR1 DFQATT and CDR2 SNEGSKA (reference sequence). Trimming took off 3 bases at V and 3 bases at J, with 5 bases between the two ends. The CDR3 reads CSARTDYGYTF. CDR3 coding DNA: TGCAGTGCTAGGACAGACTATGGCTACACCTTC.

This clone has a single count. The V call is TRBV10-3, the J call TRBJ2-2; D ambiguous. The ends were cut back, 3 bases at V and 1 base at J, with 3 bases in the middle. The CDR3 length is 13 residues. The V gene's germline CDR1 is ENHRY and CDR2 SYGVKD. The DNA for the CDR3 is TGTGCCATCAGTGACAGGAACACCGGGGAGCTGTTTTTT. Protein: CAISDRNTGELFF.

This chain connects TRBV18 to TRBJ2-5; 13 positions agree with TRBD2. The germline V gene encodes CDR1 KGHSH and CDR2 LQKENI. The CDR3 consists of 16 residues. V gave up 4 bases and J gave up 5 bases; unmatched junction bases: 7. CDR3 DNA sequence: TGTGCCAGCTCACGTACTAGCGGGGGGGCCGCCGAGACCCAGTACTTC. Translation: CASSRTSGGAAETQYF.

The chain recombines TRBV11-3 with TRBJ2-2, with D unresolved. CDR1 and CDR2 from the germline V gene are SGHNT and YENEEA. The CDR3 contains 16 residues. V lost 2 bases and J 2 bases, leaving 12 bases between the germline ends. This CDR3 is CASSLNGQYNTGELFF. DNA for the CDR3: TGTGCCAGCAGCTTAAATGGGCAGTACAACACCGGGGAGCTGTTTTTT.

CDR3 DNA: TGTGCCAGCAGTTTCATACAGGGGGGGGAAAAACTGTTTTTT. It translates to CASSFIQGGEKLFF. The chain carries TRBV28 and TRBJ1-4; 8 bases match TRBD1. The CDR3 runs 14 residues. J lost 8 bases, V lost 3 bases, and 5 bases had no gene match. The V gene's germline CDR1 is MDHEN and CDR2 SYDVKM.

This chain connects TRBV7-3 to TRBJ2-2; 8 bases align to TRBD1. Germline CDR1 and CDR2: SGHTA and FQGTGA. CDR3 length: 15 residues. The junction had 4 bases not matched to a gene; V was cut back by 5 bases and J by 2 bases. In DNA, the CDR3 is TGTGCCAGCAGCCCGGACAGGGAAAACACCGGGGAGCTGTTTTTT. Its translation is CASSPDRENTGELFF.

The CDR3 DNA reads TGTGCCAGTAGTTTACTACAGGGAAGCTCCTACAATGAGCAGTTCTTC. Amino acids: CASSLLQGSSYNEQFF. The chain couples TRBV19 to TRBJ2-1; D is perhaps TRBD1 (6 bases). Germline loops: CDR1 LNHDA, CDR2 SQIVND (reference sequence). The CDR3 extends over 16 amino acids. V was cut by 5 bases and J by 0 bases, with 14 bases left in between.

V is TRBV2 and J is TRBJ1-2, with a weak D call TRBD1 (5 bases). The CDR3 totals 13 residues. The V and J ends lost 5 bases and 4 bases respectively, with 11 bases between them. From germline, CDR1 is SNHLY and CDR2 FYNNEI. The CDR3 nucleotides read TGTGCCAGCAGTCAGACAGTAGGCTATGGCTACACCTTC. The encoded protein is CASSQTVGYGYTF.

The V call is TRBV6-1, the J call TRBJ2-7; 7 bases align to TRBD1. V was clipped by 0 bases and J by 2 bases; unmatched bases: 13. Germline CDR1 MNHNS, CDR2 SASEGT. This CDR3 region has 18 residues. In DNA, the CDR3 is TGTGCCAGCAGTGAAGCCCCCGGGGTACAGGGGAGAACCTACGAGCAGTACTTC. The encoded protein is CASSEAPGVQGRTYEQYF.

The rearrangement uses TRBV7-3 and TRBJ2-3, with 13 positions matching TRBD2. This CDR3 has 14 residues. Germline V CDR1 and CDR2: SGHTA, FQGTGA. With 5 bases clipped from V and 5 bases from J, the junction kept 1 base outside the gene matches. CDR3 in DNA: TGTGCCAGCAGCCGGACTAGCGGGGGAGATACGCAGTATTTT. Its translation is CASSRTSGGDTQYF.